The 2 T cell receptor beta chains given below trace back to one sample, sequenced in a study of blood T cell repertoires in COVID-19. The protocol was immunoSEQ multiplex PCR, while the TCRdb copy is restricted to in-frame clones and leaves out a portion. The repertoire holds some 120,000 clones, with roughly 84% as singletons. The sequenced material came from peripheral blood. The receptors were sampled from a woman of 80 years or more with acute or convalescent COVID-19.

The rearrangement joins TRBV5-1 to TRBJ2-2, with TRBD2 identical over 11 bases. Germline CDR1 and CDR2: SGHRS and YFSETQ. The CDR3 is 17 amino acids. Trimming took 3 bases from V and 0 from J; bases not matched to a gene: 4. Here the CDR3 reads CASSSTSGAANTGELFF. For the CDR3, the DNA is TGCGCCAGCAGCTCGACTAGCGGGGCCGCGAACACCGGGGAGCTGTTTTTT.

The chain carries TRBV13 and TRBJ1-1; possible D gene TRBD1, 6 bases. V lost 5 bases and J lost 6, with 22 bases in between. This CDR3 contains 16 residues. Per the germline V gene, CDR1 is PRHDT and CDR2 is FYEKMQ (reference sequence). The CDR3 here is CASSPRGGQGVSEAFF. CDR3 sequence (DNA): TGTGCCAGCAGCCCCCGGGGGGGGCAGGGTGTATCTGAAGCTTTCTTT. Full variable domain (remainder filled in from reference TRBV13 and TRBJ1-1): AAGVIQSPRHLIKEKRETATLKCYPIPRHDTVYWYQQGPGQDPQFLISFYEKMQSDKGSIPDRFSAQQFSDYHSELNMSSLELGDSALYFCASSPRGGQGVSEAFFGQGTRLTVV.